The 20 T cell receptor beta chains reported below all come from one sample, sequenced in a study of T-cell reconstitution after alpha-beta-depleted transplantation in children. Library preparation (for TCRbeta) was performed with unique molecular identifiers. MiXCR, applied by TCRdb to the PCR reads, yields one record per CDR3 protein. Of about 400,000 distinct CDR3 sequences listed, approximately 20% are singletons. The source material was PBMCs from the stem cell graft donor, sampled from the stem cell graft. These receptors all stem from a human donor who donated a stem cell graft to a child with acute myeloid leukemia.

This clonotype was detected only a few times. The genes are TRBV6-4 and TRBJ2-3; TRBD2 matches at 9 bases. The CDR3 is made up of 16 amino acids. CDR1 and CDR2 (germline): MRHNA, SNTAGT. The junction had 4 bases not matched to a gene; V was cut back by 0 bases and J by 3 bases. CDR3 loop: CASSDSASGTTDTQYF. The CDR3 DNA follows: TGTGCCAGCAGTGACTCGGCTAGCGGGACTACAGATACGCAGTATTTT.

In its sample, this clonotype was seen many times. CDR3 coding DNA: TGTGCCAGCAGAAGGACTAGCGGGACCAGTTCCTACAATGAGCAGTTCTTC. Amino acid sequence: CASRRTSGTSSYNEQFF. The chain combines TRBV12-3 or TRBV12-4 with TRBJ2-1; 12 bases are shared with TRBD2. Unmatched junction bases numbered 7, after V lost 6 bases and J lost 1 base. This CDR3 contains 17 residues.

This clonotype was found a few times. This chain joins TRBV4-2 and TRBJ2-1; 10 bases are shared with TRBD2. Trimming took 0 bases from V and 15 from J; bases not matched to a gene: 14. The germline CDR1 and CDR2 sequences are LGHNA and YNFKEQ. This CDR3 has 16 residues. CDR3 DNA: TGTGCCAGCAGCCAAGAGGCCGGGACTAGCGCGTGGTTTGGGTTCTTC. This sequence encodes CASSQEAGTSAWFGFF.

This clonotype was seen only a few times. The rearrangement joins TRBV12-3 or TRBV12-4 to TRBJ2-7, with 8 bases matching TRBD1. This CDR3 is built from 14 residues. V dropped 6 bases and J dropped 5; count of bases not matched to a gene: 9. The CDR3 spells CASSPIQGAHEQYF. The CDR3 DNA follows: TGTGCCAGCAGCCCTATCCAGGGGGCCCACGAGCAGTACTTC.

This clonotype was counted a few times. The chain carries TRBV6-5 and TRBJ1-5; TRBD1 aligns across 10 bases. The CDR3 consists of 17 residues. Germline CDR1 is MNHEY and CDR2 is SVGAGI. V lost 6 bases, J lost 1 base, and 9 bases stayed unmatched. The CDR3 loop is CASRKTGTGASNQPQHF. The CDR3 coding sequence is TGTGCCAGCAGAAAAACCGGGACAGGGGCGAGCAATCAGCCCCAGCATTTT.

This clonotype has only a few counts. The V gene is TRBV5-1, the J gene TRBJ2-1, with 8 positions matching TRBD2. J was trimmed by 5 bases and V by 0 bases; bases with no gene match: 7. The length of the CDR3 is 16 residues. The germline CDR1 and CDR2 sequences are SGHRS and YFSETQ. CDR3 DNA: TGCGCCAGCAGCTTGGCCTTAACTAGCGGAAACAATGAGCAGTTCTTC. This codes for CASSLALTSGNNEQFF.

The chain recombines TRBV29-1 with TRBJ2-7, with 11 positions matching TRBD1. CDR1 is SQVTM, CDR2 ANQGSEA, per germline. The CDR3 is made up of 13 amino acids. V was pared by 7 bases and J by 5 bases, with 7 bases of the junction left unmatched. The CDR3 here is CSGTGGAGDEQYF. The CDR3 nucleotides are TGCAGCGGGACAGGGGGCGCGGGGGACGAGCAGTACTTC.

This chain links TRBV15 with TRBJ1-5; D remains ambiguous. V lost 0 bases and J lost 0, with 3 bases in between. Germline CDR1 reads LNHNV; CDR2 reads YYDKDF (reference sequence). The length of the CDR3 is 14 residues. In nucleotides, the CDR3 is TGTGCCACCAGCAGAGACAGTAGCAATCAGCCCCAGCATTTT. Protein sequence: CATSRDSSNQPQHF. The variable domain in full, with the rest retrieved from reference TRBV15 and TRBJ1-5, is DAMVIQNPRYQVTQFGKPVTLSCSQTLNHNVMYWYQQKSSQAPKLLFHYYDKDFNNEADTPDNFQSRRPNTSFCFLDIRSPGLGDTAMYLCATSRDSSNQPQHFGDGTRLSIL.

This sequence joins TRBV18 and TRBJ2-7; D gene uncertain. The germline V and J ends were trimmed by 4 bases and 4 bases, with 8 bases remaining between them. This CDR3 has 12 amino acids. Germline V gene data show CDR1 as KGHSH and CDR2 as LQKENI. Here the CDR3 DNA reads TGTGCCAGCTCACGGACCCCATACGAGCAGTACTTC. Its protein product is CASSRTPYEQYF.

Only a few counts were recorded for this clonotype. This rearrangement joins TRBV9 to TRBJ2-1; 8 bases agree with TRBD2. The J segment lost 5 bases and the V segment lost 1 base, leaving 5 bases of the junction unmatched. The germline gives CDR1 SGDLS, CDR2 YYNGEE. The CDR3 has 15 amino acids. The CDR3 sequence: CASSVKREGHNEQFF. Written as DNA, the CDR3 is TGTGCCAGCAGCGTAAAACGGGAGGGCCACAATGAGCAGTTCTTC.

This clonotype was detected a few times. The rearrangement uses TRBV13 and TRBJ2-1; TRBD2 matches at 7 bases. V gave up 4 bases and J gave up 6 bases; unmatched junction bases: 6. This CDR3 region has 14 residues. Germline loops: CDR1 PRHDT, CDR2 FYEKMQ (reference sequence). CDR3 residues: CASSSSGTINEQFF. The CDR3 DNA sequence: TGTGCCAGCAGCTCGTCCGGGACTATCAATGAGCAGTTCTTC.

The rearrangement joins TRBV12-3 or TRBV12-4 to TRBJ1-1, with 10 bases that match TRBD1. V trimming: 5 bases; J trimming: 6 bases; junction bases outside the gene matches: 12. The CDR3 is 16 amino acids. In nucleotides, the CDR3 is TGTGCCAGCAGTGACCCGTTGGGACAGGGGCAGGCTGAAGCTTTCTTT. Translated: CASSDPLGQGQAEAFF.

In its sample, this clonotype was seen a few times. The chain recombines TRBV20-1 with TRBJ2-1, with 8 positions matching TRBD2. This CDR3 is 14 amino acids long. CDR1 and CDR2 from the germline V gene are DFQATT and SNEGSKA (reference sequence). CDR3 DNA: TGCACCAGTAGCGGGGCGAGCTCCTACAATGAGCAGTTCTTC. Its protein product is CTSSGASSYNEQFF.

V usage is TRBV7-2 and J usage is TRBJ2-7, with a tentative D call TRBD1 (6 bases). V shed 1 base and J shed 3 bases, with 10 bases lying between them. The CDR3 runs to 14 residues. Germline CDR1 is SGHTA and CDR2 is FQGNSA. The CDR3 DNA sequence: TGTGCCAGCAGCTTAGAGGGGGTTGACTACGAGCAGTACTTC. As protein: CASSLEGVDYEQYF.

The sample holds many counts of this clonotype. The CDR3 DNA is TGCAGTGCTAGAGATGGCGCGACTAGTAGGGATACGCAGTATTTT. Translating gives CSARDGATSRDTQYF. The rearrangement uses TRBV20-1 and TRBJ2-3; D is possibly TRBD2 (6 bases). From germline, CDR1 is DFQATT and CDR2 SNEGSKA (reference sequence). V was pared by 0 bases and J by 6 bases, with 16 bases between. The CDR3 consists of 15 residues.

This clonotype was observed many times. This chain uses TRBV20-1 with TRBJ2-7; 8 bases line up with TRBD1. Germline V gives CDR1 DFQATT, CDR2 SNEGSKA (reference sequence). The trim removed 6 bases at V and 2 bases at J, leaving 9 bases unmatched. CDR3 length equals 14 residues. CDR3 DNA: TGCAGTGCCACGGACAGGGTAAACCCCTACGAGCAGTACTTC. This codes for CSATDRVNPYEQYF.

The sample holds many counts of this clonotype. The chain links TRBV20-1 to TRBJ2-1; TRBD2 aligns across 8 bases. The germline V gene has CDR1 DFQATT and CDR2 SNEGSKA (reference sequence). The CDR3 is 14 residues long. J gave up 7 bases and V 1 base, and 6 bases lay outside the gene matches. In DNA, the CDR3 is TGCAGTGCTAGAGTCTCTAGCGGGCTGAATGAGCAGTTCTTC. It yields the protein CSARVSSGLNEQFF.

This clonotype was seen a few times. The rearrangement joins TRBV12-3 or TRBV12-4 to TRBJ1-2; tentative D call: TRBD1 (5 bases). This CDR3 comprises 12 residues. Trimming left V 5 bases short and J 9 bases short, with 13 bases between. The CDR3 is CASSLEGTSYTF. The DNA for the CDR3 is TGTGCCAGCAGTCTCGAGGGGACGAGCTACACCTTC.

The CDR3 DNA is TGTGCCAGCAGTTACGTTGATATGAGGTTTATTAGCACAGATACGCAGTATTTT. Translated: CASSYVDMRFISTDTQYF. V and J are TRBV6-5 and TRBJ2-3; D call uncertain. Germline V gene lookup returns CDR1 MNHEY and CDR2 SVGAGI. Trimming shortened V by 2 bases and J by 0 bases, and 18 bases separated the two germline ends. The CDR3 loop spans 18 amino acids.

This clonotype was counted only a few times. This chain links TRBV29-1 with TRBJ2-7, with D maybe TRBD2 (5 bases). Germline CDR1 and CDR2: SQVTM and ANQGSEA. V gave up 6 bases and J gave up 3 bases, with 12 bases separating them. The CDR3 loop spans 12 amino acids. The CDR3 loop reads CSVEDWGYEQYF. As DNA, the CDR3 is TGCAGCGTCGAGGACTGGGGCTACGAGCAGTACTTC.